The 7 T cell receptor beta chains presented below share a single source sample, sequenced in a study of cytomegalovirus exposure and HLA in healthy donors. The PCR made use of 60 Vbeta and 13 Jbeta primers. Here immunoSEQ multiplex PCR was the method, and the copy in TCRdb shows in-frame clones only, minus some. The sample data list about 70,000 clones. What was sequenced was PBMCs. The receptors originated from a female donor in good health and CMV-seropositive.

The rearrangement links TRBV6-1 to TRBJ1-5; 8 nucleotides align to TRBD1. The germline gives CDR1 MNHNS, CDR2 SASEGT. Losses at the gene ends were 3 bases for V and 5 bases for J; bases not matched to a gene: 6. CDR3 length equals 15 residues. The CDR3 nucleotides read TGTGCCAGCAGTGATCAGGGGGCGTGGGATCAGCCCCAGCATTTT. Its protein product is CASSDQGAWDQPQHF.

The chain carries TRBV5-4 and TRBJ1-1; 8 bases map to TRBD1. CDR3 length: 16 residues. V trimming: 4 bases; J trimming: 0 bases; junction bases outside the gene matches: 8. Germline loops: CDR1 SGHNT, CDR2 YYREEE (reference sequence). CDR3 protein: CASSRTGLVMNTEAFF. CDR3 nucleotides: TGTGCCAGCAGCCGGACAGGGTTAGTCATGAACACTGAAGCTTTCTTT.

V and J are TRBV6-6 and TRBJ2-7; the match to TRBD2 covers 11 bases. Germline V CDR1 and CDR2: MNHNY, SVGAGI (reference sequence). V shed 2 bases and J 3 bases; nucleotides not matched to a gene: 0. The CDR3 runs to 14 residues. Here the CDR3 reads CASSYGTSGYEQYF. The CDR3 DNA reads TGTGCCAGCAGTTACGGGACTAGCGGCTACGAGCAGTACTTC.

The gene calls are TRBV2 and TRBJ1-5; possible D gene TRBD1, 5 bases. The CDR3 is 15 amino acids. Per germline, CDR1 SNHLY and CDR2 FYNNEI. Trimming cost V 1 base and J 6 bases, with 13 bases left between them. The CDR3: CASSEGLGRAQPQHF. In nucleotides, the CDR3 is TGTGCCAGCAGTGAAGGCCTCGGCAGGGCTCAGCCCCAGCATTTT. Full variable domain (missing parts from reference TRBV2 and TRBJ1-5): EPEVTQTPSHQVTQMGQEVILRCVPISNHLYFYWYRQILGQKVEFLVSFYNNEISEKSEIFDDQFSVERPDGSNFTLKIRSTKLEDSAMYFCASSEGLGRAQPQHFGDGTRLSIL.

The J gene is TRBJ2-3, the V gene TRBV9, with D possibly being TRBD2 (5 bases). CDR1 SGDLS and CDR2 YYNGEE come from the germline V gene. The CDR3 length is 17 residues. V lost 3 bases and J lost 4, with 21 bases in between. The CDR3 nucleotides are TGTGCCAGCAGCGCCCAAGGAGGCGGGTGGGGAGCAGATACGCAGTATTTT. This sequence encodes CASSAQGGGWGADTQYF. Full variable domain (rest looked up from reference TRBV9 and TRBJ2-3): DSGVTQTPKHLITATGQRVTLRCSPRSGDLSVYWYQQSLDQGLQFLIQYYNGEERAKGNILERFSAQQFPDLHSELNLSSLELGDSALYFCASSAQGGGWGADTQYFGPGTRLTVL.

As concerns this clone: At one boundary the junction diverges from the germline segment, which might be a read error. V is TRBV6-1 and J is TRBJ2-7, with 10 bases fitting TRBD1. The CDR3 runs to 16 residues. Germline CDR1 and CDR2: MNHNS and SASEGT. CDR3 amino acids: CASIEAGQGPTYEQYF. In DNA, the CDR3 is TGTGCCAGCATTGAAGCGGGACAGGGGCCGACCTACGAGCAGTACTTC.

The rearrangement joins TRBV5-6 to TRBJ2-7; 7 bases agree with TRBD1. Losses at the gene ends were 4 bases for V and 5 bases for J; bases not matched to a gene: 3. Germline values: CDR1 SGHDT, CDR2 YYEEEE. This CDR3 region has 12 residues. The CDR3 loop reads CASSLQGDEQYF. In DNA, the CDR3 is TGTGCCAGCAGCCTGCAGGGGGACGAGCAGTACTTC.